This TCR beta chain comes out of a study of cytotoxic CD8 clonotypes in ibrutinib-treated CLL. On the study more broadly: Within the patient group, 11 were relapsed/refractory and approximately 16 treatment-naive, and 17 were IGHV unmutated.

The germline V gene encodes CDR1 MGHDK and CDR2 SYGVNS. CDR3 size: 15 residues. V lost 7 bases to trimming and J lost 5 bases, with 15 bases between them. Only in-frame clones appear in the TCRdb table, and some are missing; sequencing was by immunoSEQ multiplex PCR. The data contain approximately 67,000 clones, around 81% of them singletons. The study, taken as a whole, reports: Sampling of sustained-remission and progressing patients occurred at differing times. Public clonotypes were rare and shrank or held steady on treatment. Pretreatment clonality was elevated relative to age-matched healthy donors and paralleled circulating CD8+ T-cell counts.

Concerning this clone: Its antigen remains unknown.

The chain uses TRBV25-1 and TRBJ1-6, with D maybe TRBD1 (5 bases). The receptor's source is a human donor with chronic lymphocytic leukemia. Sequencing used PBMCs, obtained at disease progression, from a patient treated with ibrutinib. The CDR3 spells CASMGGERDNSPLHF. The DNA of the CDR3 is TGTGCCAGCATGGGGGGGGAAAGAGATAATTCACCCCTCCACTTT.